Listed here are 25 T cell receptor beta chains from one sample, sequenced in a study of Graves' ophthalmopathy and Graves' hyperthyroidism. RNA transcripts served as template for amplifying TCR beta CDR3 sequences. RT-PCR with HTBI primers came first, then second-round multiplex PCR. TCRdb itself ran the multiplex PCR reads through MiXCR, one entry per CDR3 protein. Among 740,000 or so distinct CDR3 sequences, 35% to 50% were seen once, and the ten largest hold approximately 43%. The specimen sequenced was peripheral blood. All receptors come from an adult man with Graves' ophthalmopathy.

This chain uses TRBV10-2 with TRBJ1-2; 10 bases agree with TRBD1. The germline V gene has CDR1 WSHSY and CDR2 SAAADI. J was trimmed by 8 bases and V by 0 bases; bases with no gene match: 12. CDR3 length: 17 residues. The CDR3 DNA reads as TGCGCCAGCAGTGAGTCGGGGACAGGGGACAGGGAATTAGGCTACACCTTC. Its protein product is CASSESGTGDRELGYTF.

Written as DNA, the CDR3 is TGCAGCGTCCAAACAGGGAGGGGGTTAGAGCAGTATTTT. It translates to CSVQTGRGLEQYF. The chain combines TRBV29-1 with TRBJ2-3; maybe TRBD2 (7 bases). Trimming left V 6 bases short and J 11 bases short, with 21 bases between. The CDR3 has 13 amino acids. Germline CDR1 is SQVTM and CDR2 is ANQGSEA.

V and J are TRBV7-2 and TRBJ2-5; 10 bases are shared with TRBD1. Germline CDR1 and CDR2: SGHTA and FQGNSA. This CDR3 has 15 amino acids. Trimming removed 5 bases from V and 3 bases from J; junction bases left unmatched: 6. The CDR3 sequence is CASSAEGQGKETQYF. The CDR3, as DNA: TGTGCCAGCAGCGCCGAGGGACAGGGGAAAGAGACCCAGTACTTC.

This clonotype was found a few times. V and J are TRBV7-9 and TRBJ2-5; 7 nucleotides match TRBD1. In germline, CDR1 is SEHNR, CDR2 FQNEAQ (reference sequence). The J segment lost 4 bases and the V segment lost 5 bases, leaving 10 bases of the junction unmatched. This CDR3 is 15 amino acids long. The CDR3 spells CASSPPTGIAETQYF. The DNA of the CDR3 is TGTGCCAGCAGCCCCCCGACAGGGATAGCAGAGACCCAGTACTTC.

This clonotype was found many times. The chain employs TRBV2 and TRBJ1-1; D gene unclear. Trimming shortened V by 7 bases and J by 1 base, and 10 bases separated the two germline ends. CDR1 and CDR2 (germline): SNHLY, FYNNEI. This CDR3 has 13 residues. The CDR3 DNA reads as TGTGCCAGCACAAACGGAGCGAACACTGAAGCTTTCTTT. This codes for CASTNGANTEAFF.

This clonotype was recorded many times. The chain joins TRBV29-1 to TRBJ2-7; D remains unclear. V lost 1 base, J lost 5 bases, and 9 bases lay in between. This CDR3 has 12 amino acids. The germline gives CDR1 SQVTM, CDR2 ANQGSEA. The CDR3 DNA is TGCAGCGTTGAAGGTGAACTCCACGAGCAGTACTTC. Its translation: CSVEGELHEQYF.

This chain joins TRBV5-1 and TRBJ1-1; 7 nucleotides agree with TRBD1. The CDR3 sequence is 15 residues long. The ends lost 3 bases at V and 4 bases at J; junction bases unmatched: 9. Germline V gene data show CDR1 as SGHRS and CDR2 as YFSETQ. CDR3 coding DNA: TGCGCCAGCAGCTGGGGGGATGACAGGGTCACTGAAGCTTTCTTT. This translates into CASSWGDDRVTEAFF.

The chain is built from TRBV7-9 and TRBJ1-6; D may be TRBD1 (6 bases). The CDR3 is 17 amino acids. Trimming shortened V by 1 base and J by 7 bases, and 17 bases separated the two germline ends. CDR1 SEHNR and CDR2 FQNEAQ come from the germline V gene (reference sequence). CDR3 sequence: CASSLGRSTGGNSPLHF. CDR3 coding DNA: TGTGCCAGCAGCTTAGGCCGAAGTACGGGGGGCAATTCACCCCTCCACTTT.

This clonotype was picked up a small number of times. The chain links TRBV7-2 to TRBJ1-1; TRBD1 aligns across 9 bases. CDR1 SGHTA and CDR2 FQGNSA come from the germline V gene. J gave up 3 bases and V 6 bases, and 2 bases lay outside the gene matches. This CDR3 spans 13 amino acids. The CDR3 bases are TGTGCCAGCAGACGGACAGGGGACACTGAAGCTTTCTTT. This gives the protein CASRRTGDTEAFF.

The chain links TRBV5-6 to TRBJ2-7, with D hard to call. Per the germline V gene, CDR1 is SGHDT and CDR2 is YYEEEE. V gave up 4 bases and J gave up 5 bases, with 19 bases separating them. There are 15 residues in the CDR3. The CDR3 region has the DNA TGTGCCAGCAGCCCCGGACGCCTACCTTTAAACGAGCAGTACTTC. Its translation is CASSPGRLPLNEQYF.

This clonotype was recorded at least ten times. The chain combines TRBV9 with TRBJ2-5, with TRBD1 matching 9 bases. Germline V gives CDR1 SGDLS, CDR2 YYNGEE. J was trimmed by 5 bases and V by 0 bases; bases with no gene match: 5. The CDR3 contains 15 residues. The CDR3 reads CASSVDGTGHETQYF. CDR3 DNA: TGTGCCAGCAGCGTAGACGGGACAGGGCATGAGACCCAGTACTTC.

V and J are TRBV4-2 and TRBJ1-6; the D is unclear. The CDR3 is made up of 15 amino acids. The ends were cut back, 0 bases at V and 7 bases at J, with 10 bases in the middle. Germline V gene data show CDR1 as LGHNA and CDR2 as YNFKEQ. In DNA, the CDR3 is TGTGCCAGCAGCCAAGATAGGGCCACAAATTCACCCCTCCACTTT. It yields the protein CASSQDRATNSPLHF.

This clonotype was counted at least ten times. The V gene is TRBV2, the J gene TRBJ1-5; D uncertain. CDR3 length: 13 amino acids. The V and J ends lost 3 bases and 6 bases respectively, with 9 bases between them. Germline loops: CDR1 SNHLY, CDR2 FYNNEI. In DNA form, the CDR3 reads TGTGCCAGCAGTGAGGCCTCCGGTCAGCCCCAGCATTTT. Protein sequence: CASSEASGQPQHF.

A remark on this clonotype: At one end, the junction sequence differs from germline, possibly due to a read error. The chain links TRBV7-9 to TRBJ2-6; 8 bases align to TRBD1. The CDR3 contains 17 residues. Germline V lookup: CDR1 SEHNR, CDR2 FQNEAQ (reference sequence). CDR3 bases: TGCGCCAGCAGCCAAAACCCGACAGGGGTTGGGGCCAACGTCCTGACTTTC. It is translated as CASSQNPTGVGANVLTF.

This chain uses TRBV4-2 with TRBJ1-5, with D unresolved. The CDR3 extends over 15 amino acids. V lost 1 base and J 7 bases, leaving 14 bases between the germline ends. Germline CDR1 and CDR2: LGHNA and YNFKEQ. The CDR3 DNA is TGTGCCAGCAGCCAAGCAACTAAGGGTAGGCAGCCCCAGCATTTT. This gives the protein CASSQATKGRQPQHF.

The chain has TRBV7-9 and TRBJ2-1, with 9 nucleotides matching TRBD2. V was clipped by 7 bases and J by 3 bases; unmatched bases: 10. The CDR3 loop spans 16 amino acids. Looked up from germline, CDR1 is SEHNR and CDR2 is FQNEAQ (reference sequence). The CDR3 DNA reads as TGTGCCAGCAACACCTTAGCGGGAGTGGACTACAATGAGCAGTTCTTC. It yields the protein CASNTLAGVDYNEQFF. Combining the CDR3 with reference TRBV7-9 and TRBJ2-1 gives the whole variable domain DTGVSQNPRHKITKRGQNVTFRCDPISEHNRLYWYRQTLGQGPEFLTYFQNEAQLEKSRLLSDRFSAERPKGSFSTLEIQRTEQGDSAMYLCASNTLAGVDYNEQFFGPGTRLTVL.

The chain has TRBV19 and TRBJ1-5, with a weak D call TRBD1 (6 bases). The V and J ends lost 11 bases and 4 bases respectively, with 15 bases between them. This CDR3 region has 13 residues. Per germline, CDR1 LNHDA and CDR2 SQIVND (reference sequence). The CDR3 here is CAGSDRSNQPQHF. The CDR3 DNA follows: TGTGCCGGCTCAGACAGGTCGAATCAGCCCCAGCATTTT.

The chain has TRBV2 and TRBJ2-6, with D unclear. The germline V gene encodes CDR1 SNHLY and CDR2 FYNNEI. The CDR3 extends over 15 amino acids. V lost 3 bases and J lost 0, with 6 bases in between. CDR3 region: CASSDPSSGANVLTF. CDR3 in DNA: TGTGCCAGCAGTGACCCCAGCTCTGGGGCCAACGTCCTGACTTTC.

Remarks on this clonotype: This clone may be a read error of a much larger clone one base away. The chain links TRBV19 to TRBJ1-6; the D is unclear. V was trimmed by 8 bases and J by 9 bases, leaving 14 bases between them. CDR3 size: 13 residues. Germline V gives CDR1 LNHDA, CDR2 SQIVND (reference sequence). The DNA of the CDR3 is TGTGCCAGTGGTCGACTAGAGGGTTCACCCCTCCACTTT. As protein: CASGRLEGSPLHF.

CDR3 sequence (DNA): TGTGCCAGCAGCGTAATTGGACTAGCGGGAGACGAGCAGTACTTC. It yields the protein CASSVIGLAGDEQYF. This sequence joins TRBV25-1 and TRBJ2-7; 13 positions match TRBD2. The CDR3 loop spans 15 amino acids. Germline values: CDR1 MGHDK, CDR2 SYGVNS. Trimming took 6 bases from V and 5 from J; bases not matched to a gene: 7.

This clonotype was observed many times. The chain joins TRBV29-1 to TRBJ1-2; no firm D call. Trimming removed 3 bases at V and 4 bases at J, with 18 bases between. The CDR3 is 15 residues long. Germline CDR1 SQVTM, CDR2 ANQGSEA. CDR3 residues: CSVDTTENSFYGYTF. Written as DNA, the CDR3 is TGCAGCGTTGATACAACAGAAAATTCCTTCTATGGCTACACCTTC.

The rearrangement links TRBV9 to TRBJ2-2; 8 bases map to TRBD1. This CDR3 has 14 residues. Germline-derived CDR1 and CDR2 are SGDLS and YYNGEE. V lost 2 bases and J lost 6; bases outside the gene matches: 3. CDR3 loop: CASSVDRGAGELFF. The DNA for the CDR3 is TGTGCCAGCAGCGTCGACAGGGGTGCCGGGGAGCTGTTTTTT. Looking up the rest from reference TRBV9 and TRBJ2-2 gives the full variable domain: DSGVTQTPKHLITATGQRVTLRCSPRSGDLSVYWYQQSLDQGLQFLIQYYNGEERAKGNILERFSAQQFPDLHSELNLSSLELGDSALYFCASSVDRGAGELFFGEGSRLTVL.

The J gene is TRBJ2-7, the V gene TRBV5-1; D is tentatively TRBD1 or TRBD2 (5 bases each). CDR3 size: 14 residues. Trimming shortened V by 2 bases and J by 6 bases, and 15 bases separated the two germline ends. Germline V gene sequence: CDR1 SGHRS, CDR2 YFSETQ. The CDR3 coding sequence is TGCGCCAGCAGCTTCCGACGGGGCGCCGTCGAGCAGTACTTC. This sequence encodes CASSFRRGAVEQYF.

The sample holds a few counts of this clonotype. The chain links TRBV7-9 to TRBJ2-2, with D unclear. The germline V gene has CDR1 SEHNR and CDR2 FQNEAQ (reference sequence). The V gene lost 6 bases and the J gene lost 3 bases, with 5 bases spanning the gap. The CDR3 totals 12 residues. The CDR3 loop is CASRGDTGELFF. The CDR3 region has the DNA TGTGCCAGCAGAGGAGACACCGGGGAGCTGTTTTTT.

This clonotype appeared many times. The chain carries TRBV25-1 and TRBJ1-1; TRBD1 might be the D (5 bases). Per germline, CDR1 MGHDK and CDR2 SYGVNS. The CDR3 consists of 15 residues. Trimming pared 3 bases from V and 4 bases from J, leaving 15 bases between. CDR3 in DNA: TGTGCCAGCAGTGAGGGGACCCCGAGGGCCACTGAAGCTTTCTTT. Translating it yields CASSEGTPRATEAFF. Supplemented by reference TRBV25-1 and TRBJ1-1, the full variable domain reads EADIYQTPRYLVIGTGKKITLECSQTMGHDKMYWYQQDPGMELHLIHYSYGVNSTEKGDLSSESTVSRIRTEHFPLTLESARPSHTSQYLCASSEGTPRATEAFFGQGTRLTVV.